Sequencing of this T cell receptor (beta chain) was carried out in a study of vaccination effects on CD4 cells after COVID-19. General study results and limits: Healthy vaccine recipients' vaccine-induced clones were almost all SARS-CoV-2 mono-reactive. Marked contraction was observed in infection-induced and vaccine-induced clones late after vaccination.

CD4+ T cells specific for antigen were expanded with viral peptide pools by the ViraFEST assay before sequencing. Culturing for about 9 days preceded CD4+ T cell isolation. People in the vaccine group had not been infected with SARS-CoV-2 before, and their nucleocapsid antibodies were negative. Researchers reported culturing two million PBMC in each well, adding 10 IU/ml IL-2 and roughly 10 ug/ml peptides. Cultures received IL-2 medium that replaced half the medium on days 3 and 7. Sequencing used immunoSEQ multiplex PCR; TCRdb keeps in-frame clones, though not all of them. The data contain about 73,000 clones, about 79% of them singletons. As to this clone: Its antigen is unknown.

V dropped 5 bases and J dropped 0 bases, with 10 bases sitting between them. The CDR3 extends over 14 amino acids. Germline lookup yields CDR1 SGHTA and CDR2 FQGTGA. V usage is TRBV7-3 and J usage is TRBJ1-1, with D perhaps matching TRBD1 (6 bases). This TCR was sampled from a human donor who received a COVID-19 vaccine. The sample in question was CD4+ T cells from PBMCs cultured with SARS-CoV-2 spike peptides, obtained before COVID-19 vaccination. The CDR3 nucleotides are TGTGCCAGCAGCCCAGGGGCAGTGAACACTGAAGCTTTCTTT. As protein: CASSPGAVNTEAFF.